These 6 T cell receptor beta chains came from one sample sequenced in a study of T cells in Graves' hyperthyroidism and ophthalmopathy. Amplified TCR beta CDR3 regions derived from RNA transcripts. With the HTBI primer set, the TCR CDR3 went through a first round of RT-PCR. TCRdb redid the calling of the multiplex PCR reads with MiXCR, one entry per CDR3 protein. The sample records around 340,000 distinct CDR3 sequences, 15% to 20% being singletons. The sequenced material came from blood. These receptors all come from a woman between 40 and 55 years old with Graves' ophthalmopathy.

This clonotype was observed a handful of times. This rearrangement joins TRBV30 to TRBJ1-6; 7 positions match TRBD1. The trim removed 2 bases at V and 5 bases at J, leaving 6 bases unmatched. This CDR3 is built from 15 residues. The V gene's germline CDR1 is GTSNPN and CDR2 SVGIG (reference sequence). The CDR3 region has the DNA TGTGCCTGGAGTTGGGGACAGCTACATAATTCACCCCTCCACTTT. Amino acid sequence: CAWSWGQLHNSPLHF.

Only a few counts were recorded for this clonotype. The gene calls are TRBV11-2 and TRBJ1-3; 7 bases line up with TRBD1. The CDR3 totals 15 residues. Per the germline V gene, CDR1 is SGHAT and CDR2 is FQNNGV. V lost 5 bases and J lost 0; bases outside the gene matches: 4. The CDR3 DNA is TGTGCCAGCAGCGCCGGGACAGTCTCTGGAAACACCATATATTTT. It yields the protein CASSAGTVSGNTIYF.

This clonotype was found many times. This chain connects TRBV11-1 to TRBJ2-7; D call uncertain. Germline loops: CDR1 SGHAT, CDR2 FQDESV (reference sequence). The V and J ends lost 1 base and 2 bases respectively, with 12 bases between them. The CDR3 extends over 15 amino acids. CDR3 amino acids: CASSLGAHKAYEQYF. The CDR3 DNA reads as TGTGCCAGCAGCTTAGGGGCACATAAAGCCTACGAGCAGTACTTC.

This chain links TRBV14 with TRBJ1-3; a weak D match, TRBD1 (6 bases). The CDR3 spans 13 residues. Trimming left V 2 bases short and J 9 bases short, with 11 bases between. The V gene's germline CDR1 is SGHDN and CDR2 FVKESK. DNA of the CDR3: TGTGCCAGCAGCCAACAACAGGGTGGCACCATATATTTT. Amino acid sequence: CASSQQQGGTIYF. Looking up the rest from reference TRBV14 and TRBJ1-3 gives the full variable domain: EAGVTQFPSHSVIEKGQTVTLRCDPISGHDNLYWYRRVMGKEIKFLLHFVKESKQDESGMPNNRFLAERTGGTYSTLKVQPAELEDSGVYFCASSQQQGGTIYFGEGSWLTVV.

This clonotype was detected many times. This chain joins TRBV11-2 and TRBJ2-7, with no clear D. The germline gives CDR1 SGHAT, CDR2 FQNNGV. The ends were cut back, 4 bases at V and 3 bases at J, with 10 bases in the middle. The CDR3 runs 13 residues. In nucleotides, the CDR3 is TGTGCCAGCAGCTCCCAATTCAACTACGAGCAGTACTTC. It translates to CASSSQFNYEQYF.

The V gene is TRBV7-2, the J gene TRBJ2-2; 8 bases map to TRBD1. The CDR3 consists of 15 residues. The germline CDR1 and CDR2 sequences are SGHTA and FQGNSA. J gave up 6 bases and V 4 bases, and 7 bases lay outside the gene matches. CDR3 in amino acids: CASSSWTGTPGELFF. DNA for the CDR3: TGTGCCAGCAGCTCCTGGACAGGGACCCCCGGGGAGCTGTTTTTT.